This passage covers 30 T cell receptor beta chains from one sample sequenced in a study of OX40 agonist ivuxolimab in advanced cancers. Here immunoSEQ multiplex PCR was the method, and the copy in TCRdb shows in-frame clones only, minus some. The data hold about 150,000 clones, with approximately 94% observed a single time. Sample: CD4+ or CD8+ T cells sorted from blood, taken in a trial of the OX40 agonist ivuxolimab. These receptors originate from an adult with an advanced solid tumor such as melanoma, head and neck, liver or kidney cancer.

The rearrangement joins TRBV7-3 to TRBJ2-7; possible D gene TRBD2, 6 bases. CDR1 and CDR2 (germline): SGHTA, FQGTGA. There are 14 residues in the CDR3. The germline V and J ends were trimmed by 2 bases and 2 bases, with 10 bases remaining between them. In nucleotides, the CDR3 is TGTGCCAGCAGCTTAGGAGCGGGCCCCTACGAGCAGTACTTC. Encoded protein: CASSLGAGPYEQYF.

The chain employs TRBV21-1 and TRBJ1-1; whether TRBD1, the table's D call, matches the DNA was not checked. TRBV21-1 is shown as a pseudogene. The CDR3 length is 17 residues. DNA for the CDR3: TGTGCCAGCAGCAAGACAGGACAGGTCGAAGTGTACACTGAAGCTTTCTTT. Translated, it gives CASSKTGQVEVYTEAFF.

The chain carries TRBV5-1 and TRBJ2-2; D is ambiguous. Germline CDR1 and CDR2: SGHRS and YFSETQ. V was pared by 0 bases and J by 7 bases, with 7 bases between. The CDR3 is 13 residues long. The CDR3 DNA reads TGCGCCAGCAGCTTGGAAGGCGGCGGGGAGCTGTTTTTT. Residues: CASSLEGGGELFF.

The V gene is TRBV27, the J gene TRBJ2-5; 11 positions match TRBD1. The ends lost 7 bases at V and 6 bases at J; junction bases unmatched: 10. Per germline, CDR1 MNHEY and CDR2 SMNVEV (reference sequence). The length of the CDR3 is 15 residues. As DNA, the CDR3 is TGTGCCAGCACCAAAGGGACAGGGGGAAAGAAGACCCAGTACTTC. Translated, it gives CASTKGTGGKKTQYF.

V usage is TRBV6-5 and J usage is TRBJ2-7; TRBD1 matches 9 bases. Germline assignment: CDR1 MNHEY and CDR2 SVGAGI. The CDR3 loop spans 15 amino acids. V lost 0 bases and J lost 0; bases outside the gene matches: 0. CDR3 residues: CASSYSTGGSYEQYF. The CDR3 DNA reads TGTGCCAGCAGTTACTCGACAGGGGGCTCCTACGAGCAGTACTTC.

This chain links TRBV13 with TRBJ2-1; D might be TRBD1 or TRBD2, each matching 5 bases. There are 14 residues in the CDR3. The germline CDR1 and CDR2 sequences are PRHDT and FYEKMQ (reference sequence). Trimming cost V 6 bases and J 5 bases, with 14 bases left between them. The CDR3 coding sequence is TGTGCCAGCAGAGCGGCAGGGCGGAACAATGAGCAGTTCTTC. Translated, it gives CASRAAGRNNEQFF.

The rearrangement links TRBV7-3 to TRBJ2-3; 9 bases are a match to TRBD2. J was trimmed by 4 bases and V by 5 bases; bases with no gene match: 10. In germline, CDR1 is SGHTA, CDR2 FQGTGA. The CDR3 runs 16 residues. The CDR3 is CASSPRGGREADTQYF. In nucleotides, the CDR3 is TGTGCCAGCAGCCCCCGGGGCGGGAGGGAGGCAGATACGCAGTATTTT. Combining the CDR3 with reference TRBV7-3 and TRBJ2-3 gives the whole variable domain GAGVSQTPSNKVTEKGKYVELRCDPISGHTALYWYRQSLGQGPEFLIYFQGTGAADDSGLPNDRFFAVRPEGSVSTLKIQRTERGDSAVYLCASSPRGGREADTQYFGPGTRLTVL.

This clone was counted once. V and J are TRBV28 and TRBJ1-2; 12 bases match TRBD1. This CDR3 region has 15 residues. With 6 bases clipped from V and 4 bases from J, the junction kept 6 bases outside the gene matches. Germline V CDR1 and CDR2: MDHEN, SYDVKM. CDR3 region: CASSPGTGGFYGYTF. The DNA of the CDR3 is TGTGCCAGCAGCCCCGGGACAGGGGGCTTCTATGGCTACACCTTC.

The V and J genes are TRBV14 and TRBJ2-2; D not certain. This CDR3 is built from 15 residues. The V end lost 1 base, the J end lost 5 bases, and 11 bases lay between the germline ends. Germline values: CDR1 SGHDN, CDR2 FVKESK. CDR3 sequence (DNA): TGTGCCAGCAGCCAAGGGCTGGTTCTGACCGGGGAGCTGTTTTTT. Amino acids: CASSQGLVLTGELFF. The full variable domain, in which reference TRBV14 and TRBJ2-2 provide the parts outside the CDR3, is EAGVTQFPSHSVIEKGQTVTLRCDPISGHDNLYWYRRVMGKEIKFLLHFVKESKQDESGMPNNRFLAERTGGTYSTLKVQPAELEDSGVYFCASSQGLVLTGELFFGEGSRLTVL.

V usage is TRBV9 and J usage is TRBJ2-1; 12 bases are shared with TRBD1. The germline gives CDR1 SGDLS, CDR2 YYNGEE. CDR3 size: 17 residues. J lost 7 bases, V lost 0 bases, and 8 bases had no gene match. CDR3 in DNA: TGTGCCAGCAGCGTAGCCCCGGGACAGGGGGCGTCTAATGAGCAGTTCTTC. It is translated as CASSVAPGQGASNEQFF.

V and J are TRBV5-5 and TRBJ1-4; tentative D call: TRBD1 (5 bases). V was trimmed by 4 bases and J by 3 bases, leaving 13 bases between them. Germline values: CDR1 SGHKS, CDR2 YYEKEE (reference sequence). The CDR3 consists of 15 residues. The CDR3 region has the DNA TGTGCCAGCAGCAACCCTCAGGGAGCTAATGAAAAACTGTTTTTT. This encodes CASSNPQGANEKLFF. Filled out from reference TRBV5-5 and TRBJ1-4, the complete variable domain reads DAGVTQSPTHLIKTRGQQVTLRCSPISGHKSVSWYQQVLGQGPQFIFQYYEKEERGRGNFPDRFSARQFPNYSSELNVNALLLGDSALYLCASSNPQGANEKLFFGSGTQLSVL.

The chain is built from TRBV15 and TRBJ2-5, with 8 positions matching TRBD1. The germline CDR1 and CDR2 sequences are LNHNV and YYDKDF (reference sequence). After removal of 0 bases from V and 13 bases from J, the junction contained 7 bases not matched to a gene. The CDR3 has 13 residues. The CDR3 coding sequence is TGTGCCACCAGCAGAGAAAAGACAGGGGTATCGTACTTC. Encoded protein: CATSREKTGVSYF.

The chain recombines TRBV10-1 with TRBJ2-2; 9 bases are a match to TRBD1. This CDR3 region has 15 residues. Trimming took 7 bases from V and 6 from J; bases not matched to a gene: 9. Germline CDR1 WNHNN, CDR2 SYGVQD (reference sequence). CDR3 in amino acids: CASKASGTGPGELFF. As DNA, the CDR3 is TGCGCCAGCAAAGCCTCCGGGACAGGGCCCGGGGAGCTGTTTTTT.

The chain links TRBV5-1 to TRBJ2-3, with 10 positions matching TRBD2. The V gene end was trimmed by 7 bases and the J gene end by 2 bases; junction bases not matched to a gene: 4. The CDR3 totals 14 residues. Germline V gene data show CDR1 as SGHRS and CDR2 as YFSETQ. CDR3 loop: CASRLAGDTDTQYF. The CDR3 DNA reads as TGCGCCAGCCGACTAGCGGGTGACACAGATACGCAGTATTTT.

In this sample, this clone turned up once. The V and J genes are TRBV9 and TRBJ2-7; 8 bases map to TRBD1. CDR3 length: 15 residues. V trimming: 3 bases; J trimming: 2 bases; junction bases outside the gene matches: 7. Germline lookup yields CDR1 SGDLS and CDR2 YYNGEE. The CDR3 nucleotides read TGTGCCAGCAGCGCCCTGGACAGGGATCCCTACGAGCAGTACTTC. Protein product: CASSALDRDPYEQYF. Full variable domain (outside the CDR3, taken from reference TRBV9 and TRBJ2-7): DSGVTQTPKHLITATGQRVTLRCSPRSGDLSVYWYQQSLDQGLQFLIQYYNGEERAKGNILERFSAQQFPDLHSELNLSSLELGDSALYFCASSALDRDPYEQYFGPGTRLTVT.

This chain joins TRBV28 and TRBJ2-2; TRBD1 aligns across 9 bases. The CDR3 has 16 amino acids. V lost 2 bases to trimming and J lost 6 bases; unmatched junction nucleotides: 7. CDR1 and CDR2 (germline): MDHEN, SYDVKM. The CDR3 sequence is CASSLGGTGRSGELFF. In DNA, the CDR3 is TGTGCCAGCAGTTTAGGCGGGACAGGGAGATCCGGGGAGCTGTTTTTT. Complete variable domain (other parts from reference TRBV28 and TRBJ2-2): DVKVTQSSRYLVKRTGEKVFLECVQDMDHENMFWYRQDPGLGLRLIYFSYDVKMKEKGDIPEGYSVSREKKERFSLILESASTNQTSMYLCASSLGGTGRSGELFFGEGSRLTVL.

The chain links TRBV7-6 to TRBJ1-1; 8 bases are a match to TRBD1. The J segment lost 4 bases and the V segment lost 4 bases, leaving 11 bases of the junction unmatched. The length of the CDR3 is 16 residues. Germline CDR1 and CDR2: SGHVS and FNYEAQ. CDR3 in DNA: TGTGCCAGCAGCTGGACTACCGGGACAGGCTTCACTGAAGCTTTCTTT. Translating it yields CASSWTTGTGFTEAFF.

This chain connects TRBV11-3 to TRBJ2-7; 10 bases match TRBD2. After removal of 5 bases from V and 7 bases from J, the junction contained 11 bases not matched to a gene. This CDR3 comprises 15 residues. CDR1 is SGHNT and CDR2 is YENEEA in the germline V gene. CDR3 nucleotides: TGTGCCAGCAGCCTTTCAAGCGGGAGGGCCGAAGAGCAGTACTTC. Its translation is CASSLSSGRAEEQYF.

This chain connects TRBV4-1 to TRBJ1-5; maybe TRBD1 (6 bases). V lost 5 bases and J lost 3, with 11 bases in between. CDR3 length equals 14 residues. Germline assignment: CDR1 MGHRA and CDR2 YSYEKL. CDR3 amino acids: CASSSTGLNQPQHF. The DNA of the CDR3 is TGCGCCAGCAGCTCGACAGGACTCAATCAGCCCCAGCATTTT.

The chain uses TRBV7-6 and TRBJ1-2, with D unresolved. The CDR3 consists of 12 residues. Trimming stripped 4 bases from V and 6 bases from J, with 9 bases between. Germline V gene lookup returns CDR1 SGHVS and CDR2 FNYEAQ. CDR3 sequence (DNA): TGTGCCAGCAGCTCCCGGGAACATGGCTACACCTTC. Amino acids: CASSSREHGYTF.

The rearrangement uses TRBV10-3 and TRBJ2-5; 8 positions agree with TRBD2. Trimming took 5 bases from V and 1 from J; bases not matched to a gene: 6. The CDR3 consists of 15 residues. Per the germline V gene, CDR1 is ENHRY and CDR2 is SYGVKD. CDR3 residues: CAISPGRGVQETQYF. CDR3 DNA sequence: TGTGCCATCAGTCCCGGGAGGGGGGTCCAAGAGACCCAGTACTTC.

The chain is built from TRBV4-1 and TRBJ2-7; D tentatively fits TRBD1 or TRBD2 (5 bases each). CDR3 length equals 16 residues. Per the germline V gene, CDR1 is MGHRA and CDR2 is YSYEKL. V gave up 3 bases and J gave up 7 bases, with 22 bases separating them. In DNA, the CDR3 is TGCGCCAGCAGCCATCCCTCCCCCGGGGCTAGTATGGAGCAGTACTTC. This gives the protein CASSHPSPGASMEQYF.

The rearrangement joins TRBV18 to TRBJ1-2; TRBD1 might be the D (5 bases). The CDR3 contains 15 residues. Trimming stripped 6 bases from V and 4 bases from J, with 18 bases between. Germline V gene lookup returns CDR1 KGHSH and CDR2 LQKENI. CDR3 amino acids: CASSVDSGTGYGYTF. CDR3 DNA sequence: TGTGCCAGCTCGGTGGACTCAGGGACGGGCTATGGCTACACCTTC.

The V and J genes are TRBV7-9 and TRBJ2-5, with a possible D match to TRBD1 (5 bases). CDR1 and CDR2 (germline): SEHNR, FQNEAQ (reference sequence). The CDR3 spans 13 residues. Between the trimmed V and J ends, which lost 9 bases and 2 bases, there was a span of 13 bases. The CDR3 DNA reads TGTGCCAGTGGGTTCAGGGTTCAAGAGACCCAGTACTTC. Protein: CASGFRVQETQYF.

The chain combines TRBV25-1 with TRBJ2-2, with TRBD1 matching 8 bases. The CDR3 sequence is 15 residues long. CDR1 MGHDK and CDR2 SYGVNS come from the germline V gene. V lost 8 bases and J lost 4; bases outside the gene matches: 9. The CDR3 DNA reads as TGTGCCAGCCGACCGGGACAGGCCTTCACCGGGGAGCTGTTTTTT. Translating gives CASRPGQAFTGELFF.

This chain joins TRBV6-6 and TRBJ1-5; D gene uncertain. The length of the CDR3 is 14 residues. Trimming took 4 bases from V and 0 from J, leaving 7 bases between them. Germline CDR1 is MNHNY and CDR2 is SVGAGI (reference sequence). The CDR3 coding sequence is TGTGCCAGCAGTTCGGACGGTAGCAATCAGCCCCAGCATTTT. Protein product: CASSSDGSNQPQHF.

V and J are TRBV25-1 and TRBJ2-1; 12 bases match TRBD2. Germline V gives CDR1 MGHDK, CDR2 SYGVNS. The V segment lost 1 base and the J segment 7 bases; nucleotides outside the gene matches: 8. There are 17 residues in the CDR3. CDR3 in amino acids: CASSEWLAGGVPNEQFF. Here the CDR3 DNA reads TGTGCCAGCAGTGAATGGCTAGCGGGGGGGGTCCCGAATGAGCAGTTCTTC.

V is TRBV9 and J is TRBJ2-7, with TRBD2 matching over 7 bases. CDR3 size: 15 residues. Germline CDR1 reads SGDLS; CDR2 reads YYNGEE. Unmatched junction bases numbered 11, after V lost 4 bases and J lost 4 bases. The CDR3 spells CASSPGEGRWYEQYF. CDR3 DNA: TGTGCCAGCAGCCCCGGGGAGGGCCGGTGGTACGAGCAGTACTTC.

The V call is TRBV28, the J call TRBJ2-1; 7 nucleotides agree with TRBD2. V trimming: 3 bases; J trimming: 3 bases; junction bases outside the gene matches: 11. This CDR3 region has 17 residues. CDR1 and CDR2 (germline): MDHEN, SYDVKM. As DNA, the CDR3 is TGTGCCAGCAGTTTGTCCGGCCTTAGCGGGCGCTACAATGAGCAGTTCTTC. Its protein product is CASSLSGLSGRYNEQFF.

CDR3 DNA sequence: TGCGCCAGCAGCCAAGATGGGGAACAGGGGAATGAGCAGTTCTTC. It translates to CASSQDGEQGNEQFF. V gene TRBV4-3 combines with J gene TRBJ2-1; 7 bases align to TRBD1. The length of the CDR3 is 15 residues. CDR1 and CDR2 from the germline V gene are LGHNA and YSLEER. With 0 bases clipped from V and 7 bases from J, the junction kept 6 bases outside the gene matches.